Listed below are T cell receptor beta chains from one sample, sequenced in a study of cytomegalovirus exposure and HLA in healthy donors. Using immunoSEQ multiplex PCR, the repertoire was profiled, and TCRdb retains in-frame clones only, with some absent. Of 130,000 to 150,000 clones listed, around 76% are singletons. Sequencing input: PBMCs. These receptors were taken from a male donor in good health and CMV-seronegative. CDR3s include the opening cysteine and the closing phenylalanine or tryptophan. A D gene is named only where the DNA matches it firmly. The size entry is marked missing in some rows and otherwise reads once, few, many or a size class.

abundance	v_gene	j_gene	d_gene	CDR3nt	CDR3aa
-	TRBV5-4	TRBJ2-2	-	TGTGCCAGCAGTTGGACAGACACCGGGGAGCTGTTTTTT	CASSWTDTGELFF
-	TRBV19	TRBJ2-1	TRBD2	TGTGCCAGTAGTATGGGGCTAGCGGGATTGGTATACAATGCGCAGTTCTTC	CASSMGLAGLVYNAQFF
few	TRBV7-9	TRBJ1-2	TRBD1	TGTGCCAGCAGCTTAGAGGGACAGGGGAACTATGGCTACACCTTC	CASSLEGQGNYGYTF
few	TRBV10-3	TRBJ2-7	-	TGTGCCATCAGTGAGGTGACAGTGGCCTACGAGCAGTACTTC	CAISEVTVAYEQYF
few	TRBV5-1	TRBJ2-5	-	TGCGCCAGCAGCCCTTCTCCGGGACACTGGGAGACCCAGTACTTC	CASSPSPGHWETQYF
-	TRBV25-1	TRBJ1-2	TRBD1	TGTGCCAGCAGCGCGACAGGGGACTATGGCTACACCTTC	CASSATGDYGYTF
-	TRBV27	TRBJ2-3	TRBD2	TGTGCCAGCAGTTTATCAGGGACTAGCGGGGCCAGCACAGATACGCAGTATTTT	CASSLSGTSGASTDTQYF
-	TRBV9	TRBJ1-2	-	TGTGCCAGCAGCGTAGACCTCGGGGGCTACACCTTC	CASSVDLGGYTF
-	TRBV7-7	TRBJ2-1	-	TGTGCTAGCAGCTTACGGACAGCCCCCACTGAGCAGTTCTTC	CASSLRTAPTEQFF
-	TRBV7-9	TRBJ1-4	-	TGTGCCAGCAGCTCTTACAGGGAGAGAAATGAAAAACTGTTTTTT	CASSSYRERNEKLFF
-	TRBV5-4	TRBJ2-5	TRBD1	TGTGCCAGCAGCCCGCGGACAGGGCAAGAGACCCAGTACTTC	CASSPRTGQETQYF
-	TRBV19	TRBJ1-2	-	TGTGCCATTCGGACGGGAACGCGTGGCTACACCTTC	CAIRTGTRGYTF
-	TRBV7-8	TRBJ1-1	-	TGTGCCAGCAGCCTGGGGAGTTGGAACACTGAAGCTTTCTTT	CASSLGSWNTEAFF
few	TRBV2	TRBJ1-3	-	TGTGCCAGCCACCAAGGGGGCTCTGGAAACACCATATATTTT	CASHQGGSGNTIYF
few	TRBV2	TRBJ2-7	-	TGTGCCAGCAGTGAAGCAGGGGTACATGAGTACGAGCAGTACTTC	CASSEAGVHEYEQYF
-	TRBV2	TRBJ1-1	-	TGTGCCAGCAGCCAAGAGCTAGTCGTGAACACTGAAGCTTTCTTT	CASSQELVVNTEAFF
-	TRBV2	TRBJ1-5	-	TGTGCCAGCAGTTTATATAGCAATCAGCCCCAGCATTTT	CASSLYSNQPQHF
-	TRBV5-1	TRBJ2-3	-	TGCGCCAGCAGCTTGTTCCAGGCCCGGGATACGCAGTATTTT	CASSLFQARDTQYF
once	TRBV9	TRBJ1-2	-	TGTGCCAGCAGCGTAGGATTAGGGGGTGGAGTAAATGGCTACACCTTC	CASSVGLGGGVNGYTF
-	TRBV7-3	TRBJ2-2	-	TGTGCCAGCAGCTTAACTTCATCAGGGGTTGCCACCGGGGAGCTGTTTTTT	CASSLTSSGVATGELFF
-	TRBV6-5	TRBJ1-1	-	TGTGCCAGCAGGTGGACAGCTATGAACACTGAAGCTTTCTTT	CASRWTAMNTEAFF
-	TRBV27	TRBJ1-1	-	TGTGCCAGCACTAGGGCGGGCAGTTCCTTTGAAGCTTTCTTT	CASTRAGSSFEAFF
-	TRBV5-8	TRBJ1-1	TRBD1	TGTGCCAGCAGATACCCCCCCGGGACAGGTGACATGAACACTGAAGCTTTCTTT	CASRYPPGTGDMNTEAFF
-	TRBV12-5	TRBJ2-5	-	TGTGCTAGTGGTTTGGACATCCGGGCCCAGTACTTC	CASGLDIRAQYF
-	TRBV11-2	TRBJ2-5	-	TGTGCCAGCAGCCCCGTGGTGGGCCCCGGGGCCCAGTACTTC	CASSPVVGPGAQYF
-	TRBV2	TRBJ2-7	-	TGTGCCAGCTCGTTATACTCCTACGAGCAGTACTTC	CASSLYSYEQYF
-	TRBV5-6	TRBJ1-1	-	TGTGCCAGCAGCCTGGGTGGCGCGGTCTCTGAAGCTTTCTTT	CASSLGGAVSEAFF
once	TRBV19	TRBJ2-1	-	TGTGCCAGTAGTATCAGCCTAGCAGACTACAATGAGCAGTTCTTC	CASSISLADYNEQFF
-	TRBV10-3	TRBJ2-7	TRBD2	TGTGCCATCAGTGAGACGTCTAGCGGGAGATACGAGCAGTACTTC	CAISETSSGRYEQYF
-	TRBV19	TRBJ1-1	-	TGTGCCAGTAGTACCCTATACACTGAAGCTTTCTTT	CASSTLYTEAFF
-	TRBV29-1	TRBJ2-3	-	TGCAGCGTTGAAGGTGTTCAGGAAGGTGGGACAGATACGCAGTATTTT	CSVEGVQEGGTDTQYF
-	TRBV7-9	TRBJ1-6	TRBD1	TGTGCCAGCAGCTCTGATAGGGACAGAGGATATTCACCCCTCCACTTT	CASSSDRDRGYSPLHF
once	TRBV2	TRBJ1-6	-	TGTGCCAGCAGTGACCGACAGCCTTATAATTCACCCCTCCACTTT	CASSDRQPYNSPLHF
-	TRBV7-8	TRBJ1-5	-	TGTGCCAGCAGCTTAAGGGAGGGCCCTGGCAATCAGCCCCAGCATTTT	CASSLREGPGNQPQHF
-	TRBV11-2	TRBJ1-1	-	TGTGCCAGCAGTCGTTCGGCTGGAGAGAACACTGAAGCTTTCTTT	CASSRSAGENTEAFF
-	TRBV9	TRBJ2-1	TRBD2	TGTGCCAGCAGCGTATCGCTAGCGGAGAACGACAATGAGCAGTTCTTC	CASSVSLAENDNEQFF
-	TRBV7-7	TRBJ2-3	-	TGTGCTAGCAGTGCGGATAGCACAGATACGCAGTATTTT	CASSADSTDTQYF
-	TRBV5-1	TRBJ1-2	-	TGCGCCAGCACCAAACTCGGGGGGGTCTATGGCTACACCTTC	CASTKLGGVYGYTF
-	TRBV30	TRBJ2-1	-	TGTGCCTGGAGTGTTCCCTCTGGGCACAATGAGCAGTTCTTC	CAWSVPSGHNEQFF
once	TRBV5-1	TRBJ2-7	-	TGCGCCAGCAGAGACCCGGAGGCCTTCTACGAGCAGTACTTC	CASRDPEAFYEQYF